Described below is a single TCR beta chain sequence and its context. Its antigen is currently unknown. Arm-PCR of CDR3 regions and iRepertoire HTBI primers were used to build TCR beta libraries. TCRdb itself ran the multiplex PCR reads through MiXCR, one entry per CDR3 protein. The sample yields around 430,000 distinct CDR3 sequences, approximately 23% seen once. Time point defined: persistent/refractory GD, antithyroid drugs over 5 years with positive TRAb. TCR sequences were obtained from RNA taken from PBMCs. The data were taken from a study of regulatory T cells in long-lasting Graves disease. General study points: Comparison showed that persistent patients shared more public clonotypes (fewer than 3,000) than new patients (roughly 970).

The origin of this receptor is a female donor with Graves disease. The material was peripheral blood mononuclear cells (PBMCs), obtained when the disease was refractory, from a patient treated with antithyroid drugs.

CDR3 sequence reads: CASSQGQGSGGDQETQYF. The CDR3 DNA sequence: TGCGCCAGCAGCCAAGGTCAGGGCAGCGGGGGGGACCAAGAGACCCAGTACTTC. V usage is TRBV4-1 and J usage is TRBJ2-5; 10 bases agree with TRBD2. The CDR3 is made up of 18 amino acids. The J segment lost 0 bases and the V segment lost 1 base, leaving 8 bases of the junction unmatched. Germline-derived CDR1 and CDR2 are MGHRA and YSYEKL.